The rows below give T cell receptor beta chains drawn from one sample of a study of T cell responses to AZD1222 COVID-19 vaccine. Assay: immunoSEQ multiplex PCR; the TCRdb copy retains only in-frame clones and omits some. The table lists 55,000 to 80,000 clones, under 90% of them singletons. Sequenced material: peripheral blood, taken on day 0 of AZD1222 vaccination. All receptors derive from an adult in good health. CDR3s include the opening cysteine and the closing phenylalanine or tryptophan. A D gene is named only where the DNA matches it firmly. Not all rows give a size; the values are once, few, many and, for expanded clones, a class.

j_call: TRBJ1-3; clone_size: few; v_call: TRBV27; d_call: .; cdr3_nt: TGTGCCAGCAGGGGGCTCTCTGGAAACACCATATATTTT; cdr3_aa: CASRGLSGNTIYF
j_call: TRBJ2-1; clone_size: .; v_call: TRBV3-1/TRBV3-2; d_call: TRBD2; cdr3_nt: TGTGCCAGCAGCCTGACTAGCAGCTCCTACAATGAGCAGTTCTTC; cdr3_aa: CASSLTSSSYNEQFF
j_call: TRBJ2-1; clone_size: .; v_call: TRBV7-3; d_call: TRBD2; cdr3_nt: TGTGCCAGCAGCTTAAGGCCAGCGGGAGGGTACAATGAGCAGTTCTTC; cdr3_aa: CASSLRPAGGYNEQFF
j_call: TRBJ2-2; clone_size: .; v_call: TRBV5-4; d_call: TRBD2; cdr3_nt: TGTGCCAGCAGCTTGGAGCTAGCGGGTATGGGGGAGCTGTTTTTT; cdr3_aa: CASSLELAGMGELFF
j_call: TRBJ1-4; clone_size: .; v_call: TRBV7-8; d_call: TRBD1; cdr3_nt: TGTGCCAGCAGCTTAGTTAGGACAGGGGGGGGTGAAAAACTGTTTTTT; cdr3_aa: CASSLVRTGGGEKLFF
j_call: TRBJ1-2; clone_size: once; v_call: TRBV12-3/TRBV12-4; d_call: TRBD1; cdr3_nt: TGTGCCAGCAGTTCCGGACAGGGGTATGGCTACACCTTC; cdr3_aa: CASSSGQGYGYTF
j_call: TRBJ2-1; clone_size: .; v_call: TRBV7-2; d_call: .; cdr3_nt: TGTGCCAGCAGCTACCCCGCAAGGGTCAATGAGCAGTTCTTC; cdr3_aa: CASSYPARVNEQFF
j_call: TRBJ2-7; clone_size: .; v_call: TRBV5-1; d_call: TRBD1; cdr3_nt: TGCGCCAGCAGCAACGGACAGGGGGCTGGGTACGAGCAGTACTTC; cdr3_aa: CASSNGQGAGYEQYF
j_call: TRBJ1-5; clone_size: .; v_call: TRBV28; d_call: TRBD1; cdr3_nt: TGTGCCAGCAGTTTTGATGACAGGGGATATCAGCCCCAGCATTTT; cdr3_aa: CASSFDDRGYQPQHF
j_call: TRBJ2-7; clone_size: .; v_call: TRBV7-9; d_call: TRBD1; cdr3_nt: TGTGCCAGCAGCTTGAGTTCTCGGGACAGGGACATCTACGAGCAGTACTTC; cdr3_aa: CASSLSSRDRDIYEQYF
j_call: TRBJ1-5; clone_size: .; v_call: TRBV23-1; d_call: .; cdr3_nt: TGCGCCAGCAGCCATCGGACACCGTGCAATCAGCCCCAGCATTTT; cdr3_aa: CASSHRTPCNQPQHF